This T cell receptor beta chain was identified in a study of T cells in Graves' hyperthyroidism and ophthalmopathy. This clonotype has a count of ten or more. The ends lost 6 bases at V and 6 bases at J; junction bases unmatched: 10. CDR3 length equals 14 residues. Template material for amplifying TCR beta CDR3 regions consisted of RNA transcripts. Researchers ran a first-round RT-PCR on the TCR CDR3 using the HTBI primer set. Using its own MiXCR run on the multiplex PCR reads, TCRdb lists one record per CDR3 protein. The sample holds some 530,000 distinct CDR3 sequences; around a fifth are singletons and the top ten take about 53%.

This sequence originates from a woman between 65 and 79 years old with Graves' ophthalmopathy. V usage is TRBV12-3 or TRBV12-4 and J usage is TRBJ1-1, with 7 bases aligning to TRBD1. Sequencing used blood. The CDR3 is CASRDRNPLPEAFF. The CDR3 DNA reads as TGTGCCAGCAGGGACAGGAACCCTCTCCCTGAAGCTTTCTTT.